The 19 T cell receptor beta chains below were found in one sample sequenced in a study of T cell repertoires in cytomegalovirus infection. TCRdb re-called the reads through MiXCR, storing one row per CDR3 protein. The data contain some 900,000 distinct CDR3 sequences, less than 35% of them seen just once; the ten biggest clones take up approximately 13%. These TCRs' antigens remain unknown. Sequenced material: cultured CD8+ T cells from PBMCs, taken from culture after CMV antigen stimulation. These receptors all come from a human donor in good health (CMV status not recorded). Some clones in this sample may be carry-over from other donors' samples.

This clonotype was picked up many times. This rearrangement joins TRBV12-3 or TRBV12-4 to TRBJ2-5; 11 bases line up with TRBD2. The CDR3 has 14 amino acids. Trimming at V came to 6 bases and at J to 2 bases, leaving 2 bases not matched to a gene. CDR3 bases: TGTGCCAGCAGCCCTAGCGGGGGGCAAGAGACCCAGTACTTC. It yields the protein CASSPSGGQETQYF.

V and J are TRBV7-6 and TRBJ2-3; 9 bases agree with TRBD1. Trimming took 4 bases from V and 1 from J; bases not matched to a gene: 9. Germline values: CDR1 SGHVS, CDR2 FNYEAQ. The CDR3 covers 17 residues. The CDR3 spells CASSWTPQGAGTDTQYF. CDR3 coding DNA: TGTGCCAGCAGCTGGACACCACAGGGGGCGGGCACAGATACGCAGTATTTT.

The CDR3 region has the DNA TGTGCCAGCAGCTTTATACAGGGGGCCGAGCAGTACGTC. It yields the protein CASSFIQGAEQYV. V is TRBV7-2 and J is TRBJ2-7, with 9 positions matching TRBD1. This CDR3 has 13 amino acids. Germline-derived CDR1 and CDR2 are SGHTA and FQGNSA. The junction had 3 bases not matched to a gene; V was cut back by 3 bases and J by 6 bases.

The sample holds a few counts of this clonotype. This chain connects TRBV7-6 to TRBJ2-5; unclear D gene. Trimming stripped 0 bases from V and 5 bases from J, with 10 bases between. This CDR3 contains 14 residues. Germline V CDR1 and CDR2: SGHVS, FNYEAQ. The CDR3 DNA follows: TGTGCCAGCAGCTTAGCACCCGTTACGGAGACCCAGTACTTC. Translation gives CASSLAPVTETQYF.

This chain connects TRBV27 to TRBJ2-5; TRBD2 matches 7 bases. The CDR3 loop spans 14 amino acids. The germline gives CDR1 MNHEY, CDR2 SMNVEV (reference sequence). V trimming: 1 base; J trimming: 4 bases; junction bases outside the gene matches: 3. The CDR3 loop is CASSLFSGGETQYF. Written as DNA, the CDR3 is TGTGCCAGCAGTTTATTCTCGGGGGGAGAGACCCAGTACTTC.

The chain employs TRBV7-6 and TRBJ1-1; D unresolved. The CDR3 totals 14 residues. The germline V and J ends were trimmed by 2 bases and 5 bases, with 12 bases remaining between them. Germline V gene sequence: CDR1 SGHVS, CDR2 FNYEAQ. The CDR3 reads CASSLSRGTTEAFF. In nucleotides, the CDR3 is TGTGCCAGCAGCTTATCACGGGGAACAACTGAAGCTTTCTTT.

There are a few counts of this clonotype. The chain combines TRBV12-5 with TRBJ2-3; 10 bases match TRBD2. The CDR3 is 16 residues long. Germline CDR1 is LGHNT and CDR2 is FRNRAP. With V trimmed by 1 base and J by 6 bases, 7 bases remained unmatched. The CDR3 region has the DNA TGTGCTAGTGGTTTGGCTGGACTAGCGGTAAAGGATACGCAGTATTTT. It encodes CASGLAGLAVKDTQYF.

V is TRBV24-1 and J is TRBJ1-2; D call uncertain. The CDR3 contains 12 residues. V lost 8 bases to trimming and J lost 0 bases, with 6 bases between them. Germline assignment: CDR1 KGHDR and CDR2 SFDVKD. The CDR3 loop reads CATKETNYGYTF. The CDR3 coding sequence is TGTGCCACCAAGGAAACTAACTATGGCTACACCTTC.

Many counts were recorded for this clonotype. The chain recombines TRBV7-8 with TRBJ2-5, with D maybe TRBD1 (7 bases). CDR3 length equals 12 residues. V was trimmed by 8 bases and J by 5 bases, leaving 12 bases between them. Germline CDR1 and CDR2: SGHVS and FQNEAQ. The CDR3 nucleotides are TGTGCCAGCCAGGGGGGATCGGAGACCCAGTACTTC. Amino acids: CASQGGSETQYF. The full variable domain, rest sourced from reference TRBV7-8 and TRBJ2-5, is GAGVSQSPRYKVAKRGQDVALRCDPISGHVSLFWYQQALGQGPEFLTYFQNEAQLDKSGLPSDRFFAERPEGSVSTLKIQRTQQEDSAVYLCASQGGSETQYFGPGTRLLVL.

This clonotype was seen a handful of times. DNA for the CDR3: TGTGCCAGCAGTGATATGGGTGAGCAGTTCTTC. Translated, it gives CASSDMGEQFF. The chain employs TRBV2 and TRBJ2-1; D unclear. Germline V gives CDR1 SNHLY, CDR2 FYNNEI. The CDR3 consists of 11 residues. V lost 3 bases to trimming and J lost 9 bases, with 6 bases between them.

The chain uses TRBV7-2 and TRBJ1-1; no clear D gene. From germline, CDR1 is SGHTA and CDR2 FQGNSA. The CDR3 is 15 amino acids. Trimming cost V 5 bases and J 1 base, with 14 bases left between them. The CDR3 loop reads CTSSQWGSGNTEAFF. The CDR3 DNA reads TGTACCAGCAGCCAGTGGGGTAGTGGGAACACTGAAGCTTTCTTT.

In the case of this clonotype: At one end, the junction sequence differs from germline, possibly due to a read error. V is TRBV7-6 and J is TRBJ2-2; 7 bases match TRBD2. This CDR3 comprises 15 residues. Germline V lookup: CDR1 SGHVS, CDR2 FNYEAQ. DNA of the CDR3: TGTGCTAGCAGCCCGAGCCGGGGGGACACCGGGGAGCTGTTTTTT. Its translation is CASSPSRGDTGELFF.

The CDR3 protein is CASSRLAGTSTDTQYF. CDR3 DNA: TGTGCCAGCAGTCGACTCGCAGGTACTAGCACAGATACGCAGTATTTT. The J gene is TRBJ2-3, the V gene TRBV6-5; D remains ambiguous. The germline gives CDR1 MNHEY, CDR2 SVGAGI. This CDR3 comprises 16 residues. The germline V and J ends were trimmed by 5 bases and 0 bases, with 15 bases remaining between them.

CDR3 region: CSAKGDIGYTF. As DNA, the CDR3 is TGCAGTGCTAAAGGTGACATTGGCTACACCTTC. This chain joins TRBV20-1 and TRBJ1-2, with D unclear. Germline CDR1 is DFQATT and CDR2 is SNEGSKA (reference sequence). Trimming shortened V by 4 bases and J by 7 bases, and 10 bases separated the two germline ends. This CDR3 contains 11 residues.

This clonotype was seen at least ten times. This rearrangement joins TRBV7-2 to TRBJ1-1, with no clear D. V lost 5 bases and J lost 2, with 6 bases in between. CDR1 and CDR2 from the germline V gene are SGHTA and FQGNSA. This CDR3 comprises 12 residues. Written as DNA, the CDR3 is TGTGCCAGCAGCCAGGACAACACTGAAGCTTTCTTT. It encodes CASSQDNTEAFF.

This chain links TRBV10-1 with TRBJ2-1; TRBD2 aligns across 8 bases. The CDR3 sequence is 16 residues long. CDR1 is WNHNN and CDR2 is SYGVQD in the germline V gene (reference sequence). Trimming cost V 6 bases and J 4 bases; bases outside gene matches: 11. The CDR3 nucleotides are TGCGCCAGCAGCGTGGCGTCGGGGGGGCCATACAATGAGCAGTTCTTC. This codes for CASSVASGGPYNEQFF.

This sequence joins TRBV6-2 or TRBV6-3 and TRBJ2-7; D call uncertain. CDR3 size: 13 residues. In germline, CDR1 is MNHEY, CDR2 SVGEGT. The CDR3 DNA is TGTGTCAGCAGCCGTCAGAAATTCTACGAGCAGTACGTC. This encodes CVSSRQKFYEQYV.

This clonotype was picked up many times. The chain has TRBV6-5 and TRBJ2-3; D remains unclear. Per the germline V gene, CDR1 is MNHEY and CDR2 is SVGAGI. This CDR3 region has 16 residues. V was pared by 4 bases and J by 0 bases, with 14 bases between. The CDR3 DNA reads TGTGCCAGCAGTTCTCCCTCGGGCGGTAGCACAGATACGCAGTATTTT. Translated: CASSSPSGGSTDTQYF.

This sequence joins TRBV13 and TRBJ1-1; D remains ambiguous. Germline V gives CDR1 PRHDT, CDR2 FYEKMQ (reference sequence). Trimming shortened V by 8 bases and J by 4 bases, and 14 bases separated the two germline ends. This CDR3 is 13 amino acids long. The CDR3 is CASEPTPSTEAFF. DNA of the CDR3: TGTGCCAGCGAGCCCACCCCGAGCACTGAAGCTTTCTTT.